This section outlines one T cell receptor beta chain sequence together with its context. This entry comes from a study of cytomegalovirus exposure and HLA in healthy donors. Use of 60 Vbeta and 13 Jbeta primers characterized the PCR. Some clones are missing from TCRdb's copy, which holds only in-frame ones; the method was immunoSEQ multiplex PCR. The table records 60,000 or so clones, 89% of them present only once. V dropped 3 bases and J dropped 5 bases, with 11 bases sitting between them. CDR1 and CDR2 from the germline V gene are SGHDT and YYEEEE. The CDR3 is 13 residues long. This sequence joins TRBV5-6 and TRBJ1-2; perhaps TRBD1 as D (5 bases). This TCR derives from a man aged 25 to 45 in good health and CMV-seropositive. Sequencing was carried out using PBMCs. This chain's CDR3 is CASSYQGPYGYTF. In DNA form, the CDR3 reads TGTGCCAGCAGCTATCAGGGCCCTTATGGCTACACCTTC.